These 18 T cell receptor beta chains share one sample of origin, sequenced in a study of T cell repertoires in cytomegalovirus infection. Antigens for these TCRs are unknown. TCRdb ran MiXCR on the reads and lists one entry per CDR3 protein. The table lists approximately 300,000 distinct CDR3 sequences, 25% to 30% of them singletons. Source: cultured PBMCs, taken from culture after CMV antigen stimulation. The receptors derive from a human donor in good health (CMV status not recorded). Some clones in this sample may be carry-over from other donors' samples.

This clonotype has at least ten counts. This chain connects TRBV19 to TRBJ1-2; 7 bases are a match to TRBD1. Unmatched junction bases numbered 12, after V lost 8 bases and J lost 0 bases. Per the germline V gene, CDR1 is LNHDA and CDR2 is SQIVND (reference sequence). The CDR3 extends over 16 amino acids. Here the CDR3 DNA reads TGTGCCAGTGCCGGGACAGCGAAGGGGGCTAACTATGGCTACACCTTC. It specifies CASAGTAKGANYGYTF.

This clonotype was recorded many times. This rearrangement joins TRBV28 to TRBJ2-7; D ambiguous. Trimming pared 3 bases from V and 5 bases from J, leaving 11 bases between. Germline CDR1 is MDHEN and CDR2 is SYDVKM. The CDR3 runs to 13 residues. CDR3 protein: CASSLGRPNEQYF. As DNA, the CDR3 is TGTGCCAGCAGTTTGGGTCGGCCAAACGAGCAGTACTTC. Based on the CDR3 plus reference TRBV28 and TRBJ2-7, the full variable domain is DVKVTQSSRYLVKRTGEKVFLECVQDMDHENMFWYRQDPGLGLRLIYFSYDVKMKEKGDIPEGYSVSREKKERFSLILESASTNQTSMYLCASSLGRPNEQYFGPGTRLTVT.

Only a few counts were recorded for this clonotype. The V gene is TRBV7-3, the J gene TRBJ1-6; no clear D gene. V was cut by 2 bases and J by 9 bases, with 8 bases left in between. The germline gives CDR1 SGHTA, CDR2 FQGTGA. CDR3 length: 13 residues. CDR3 in DNA: TGTGCCAGCAGCTTACAGGAGCGTTCACCCCTCCACTTT. Residues: CASSLQERSPLHF.

This clonotype was seen a handful of times. V is TRBV28 and J is TRBJ1-1; a possible D gene is TRBD1 (5 bases). CDR3 length: 14 amino acids. Trimming pared 6 bases from V and 7 bases from J, leaving 18 bases between. CDR1 MDHEN and CDR2 SYDVKM come from the germline V gene. CDR3 coding DNA: TGTGCCAGCAGCACCTCGGGGGGGGGAAATGAAGCTTTCTTT. This translates into CASSTSGGGNEAFF.

The genes are TRBV27 and TRBJ2-5; 10 bases line up with TRBD1. Germline lookup yields CDR1 MNHEY and CDR2 SMNVEV (reference sequence). The length of the CDR3 is 15 residues. V shed 3 bases and J 4 bases; nucleotides not matched to a gene: 5. CDR3 region: CASSFGQGGLETQYF. CDR3 sequence (DNA): TGTGCCAGCAGTTTCGGACAGGGGGGACTAGAGACCCAGTACTTC.

This clonotype was counted a single time. V gene TRBV5-6 combines with J gene TRBJ2-1; a weak D match, TRBD1 (6 bases). This CDR3 comprises 15 residues. Germline V gene sequence: CDR1 SGHDT, CDR2 YYEEEE. V was pared by 2 bases and J by 3 bases, with 12 bases between. The CDR3 DNA reads TGTGCCAGCAGCTTTGAAACAGGGAACTACAATGAGCAGTTCTTC. It codes for CASSFETGNYNEQFF.

The chain uses TRBV2 and TRBJ2-7; 9 positions match TRBD2. Trimming removed 6 bases from V and 3 bases from J; junction bases left unmatched: 6. From germline, CDR1 is SNHLY and CDR2 FYNNEI. This CDR3 contains 14 residues. CDR3 bases: TGTGCCAGCAGAGAGCTAGCGGGGATCTACGAGCAGTACTTC. Translated: CASRELAGIYEQYF.

The V call is TRBV6-8, the J call TRBJ1-4; the D is unclear. Trimming pared 0 bases from V and 4 bases from J, leaving 15 bases between. Per germline, CDR1 MNHGY and CDR2 SAAAGT. The CDR3 length is 17 residues. CDR3 nucleotide sequence: TGTGCCAGCAGTTACTCCCGCTCAGGCCGCCATAATGAAAAACTGTTTTTT. Its translation is CASSYSRSGRHNEKLFF.

This clonotype has more than one count but fewer than ten. The rearrangement links TRBV7-6 to TRBJ2-5; D is undetermined. V was cut by 5 bases and J by 5 bases, with 9 bases left in between. Germline CDR1 SGHVS, CDR2 FNYEAQ. CDR3 size: 12 residues. The CDR3 sequence: CASSGPAETQYF. The CDR3 nucleotides read TGTGCCAGCAGCGGCCCGGCTGAGACCCAGTACTTC.

This chain links TRBV5-1 with TRBJ2-3, with 7 bases identical to TRBD2. The CDR3 runs 14 residues. J lost 0 bases, V lost 4 bases, and 2 bases had no gene match. Germline V gene sequence: CDR1 SGHRS, CDR2 YFSETQ. This CDR3 is CASSGGGSTDTQYF. In DNA form, the CDR3 reads TGCGCCAGCAGCGGGGGGGGAAGCACAGATACGCAGTATTTT.

Only a few counts were recorded for this clonotype. The rearrangement joins TRBV7-3 to TRBJ1-1; D is undetermined. Germline-derived CDR1 and CDR2 are SGHTA and FQGTGA. The CDR3 sequence is 15 residues long. Deletions cut 0 bases from V and 9 bases from J, with 17 bases between. The CDR3 DNA reads TGTGCCAGCAGCTTAACAGGGAGATCCGGGGAGAAAGCTTTCTTT. Translation gives CASSLTGRSGEKAFF.

In this sample, this clonotype turned up many times. The chain combines TRBV25-1 with TRBJ1-5; a possible D gene is TRBD1 (5 bases). Germline V gives CDR1 MGHDK, CDR2 SYGVNS. Trimming shortened V by 4 bases and J by 1 base, and 8 bases separated the two germline ends. This CDR3 has 14 residues. The CDR3 DNA follows: TGTGCCAGCAGTGGATGGGGGAGCAATCAGCCCCAGCATTTT. Protein sequence: CASSGWGSNQPQHF.

This clonotype has a handful of counts. The rearrangement links TRBV24-1 to TRBJ2-1; TRBD1 is a possible D gene (6 bases). This CDR3 comprises 14 residues. CDR1 KGHDR and CDR2 SFDVKD come from the germline V gene. Trimming stripped 5 bases from V and 9 bases from J, with 16 bases between. The CDR3 protein is CATSGLRGGGEQFF. CDR3 nucleotide sequence: TGTGCCACCAGTGGCCTCAGGGGTGGCGGTGAGCAGTTCTTC.

V is TRBV18 and J is TRBJ1-1, with TRBD1 matching over 9 bases. The CDR3 has 15 residues. Losses at the gene ends were 2 bases for V and 3 bases for J; bases not matched to a gene: 4. CDR1 is KGHSH, CDR2 LQKENI, per germline. The CDR3 spells CASSPKTGGDTEAFF. The DNA of the CDR3 is TGTGCCAGCTCACCAAAGACAGGGGGGGACACTGAAGCTTTCTTT.

This rearrangement joins TRBV7-2 to TRBJ1-2; 8 bases align to TRBD1. Germline CDR1 is SGHTA and CDR2 is FQGNSA. CDR3 length: 15 residues. Trimming cost V 8 bases and J 4 bases; bases outside gene matches: 12. The CDR3 region is CASVRGQGPTYGYTF. The CDR3 bases are TGTGCCAGCGTACGAGGACAGGGACCCACCTATGGCTACACCTTC.

This clonotype was picked up many times. The chain's CDR3 is CASSLAEGPEQFF. In DNA, the CDR3 is TGTGCCAGCAGCTTAGCGGAGGGTCCTGAGCAGTTCTTC. This chain connects TRBV7-6 to TRBJ2-1; weak D call: TRBD2 (6 bases). V was clipped by 0 bases and J by 9 bases, with 9 bases between them. Germline CDR1 SGHVS, CDR2 FNYEAQ. The CDR3 covers 13 residues. The full variable domain, in which reference TRBV7-6 and TRBJ2-1 provide the parts outside the CDR3, is GAGVSQSPRYKVTKRGQDVALRCDPISGHVSLYWYRQALGQGPEFLTYFNYEAQQDKSGLPNDRFSAERPEGSISTLTIQRTEQRDSAMYRCASSLAEGPEQFFGPGTRLTVL.

There are a few counts of this clonotype. V is TRBV6-6 and J is TRBJ1-1; TRBD1 matches at 10 bases. With 2 bases clipped from V and 7 bases from J, the junction kept 7 bases outside the gene matches. Germline CDR1 is MNHNY and CDR2 is SVGAGI (reference sequence). CDR3 length equals 15 residues. The CDR3 protein is CASSYQTGGSDEAFF. The CDR3 coding sequence is TGTGCCAGCAGTTACCAGACAGGGGGCTCGGATGAAGCTTTCTTT.

The chain combines TRBV2 with TRBJ1-2; D gene uncertain. CDR3 length: 13 residues. Trimming left V 7 bases short and J 4 bases short, with 13 bases between. Germline loops: CDR1 SNHLY, CDR2 FYNNEI. The chain's CDR3 is CASKLDGIYGYTF. CDR3 DNA sequence: TGTGCCAGCAAATTGGACGGCATCTATGGCTACACCTTC.